Given below is one T cell receptor beta chain in context. Germline-derived CDR1 and CDR2 are MNHEY and SMNVEV (reference sequence). V lost 5 bases to trimming and J lost 2 bases, with 15 bases between them. The length of the CDR3 is 16 residues. Blood samples were obtained at baseline, cycle 4 day 1, and cycle 7 day 1. The data were taken from a study of OX40 agonist ivuxolimab in advanced cancers. Produced via immunoSEQ multiplex PCR; TCRdb's table is partial and in-frame only. This table has approximately 82,000 clones, 80% to 90% appearing once. This TCR derives from an adult with an advanced solid tumor such as melanoma, head and neck, liver or kidney cancer. The material was CD4+ or CD8+ T cells sorted from blood, obtained in a trial of the OX40 agonist ivuxolimab. V gene TRBV27 combines with J gene TRBJ1-4, with D perhaps TRBD1 (5 bases). CDR3 in DNA: TGTGCCAGCAGTCCCCTCCCCCGGGGGACTAATGAAAAACTGTTTTTT. Translation gives CASSPLPRGTNEKLFF.